In its sample, the clone carrying this T cell receptor beta chain was seen once. This sample includes further DNA sequences coding for the same CDR3. Generated by immunoSEQ multiplex PCR, the TCRdb table keeps only in-frame clones and is missing some. This table holds hundreds of thousands of clones, over 75% found once. This sample is drawn from a study of shared T cell receptors in the human thymus. Looked up from germline, CDR1 is MNHEY and CDR2 is SMNVEV (reference sequence). This CDR3 spans 13 amino acids. V was cut by 2 bases and J by 1 base, with 5 bases left in between. This same sample was also taken into another study, of human thymus T cells. From that paper: Corrective surgery for congenital heart defects was being performed on the healthy Finnish infants who served as donors. Resections from corrective heart surgery supplied the thymus tissue. Thymic as well as blood repertoires seemed to favor certain V and J genes unevenly. Highly overlapping thymic repertoires in unrelated individuals were reported by related research.

The sequence was obtained from a boy younger than two with a congenital heart defect. The rearrangement links TRBV27 to TRBJ1-1; the D is unclear. The sample comprised thymocytes. The CDR3 is CASSLTGNTEAFF. CDR3 nucleotide sequence: TGTGCCAGCAGTTTAACGGGGAACACTGAAGCTTTCTTT.